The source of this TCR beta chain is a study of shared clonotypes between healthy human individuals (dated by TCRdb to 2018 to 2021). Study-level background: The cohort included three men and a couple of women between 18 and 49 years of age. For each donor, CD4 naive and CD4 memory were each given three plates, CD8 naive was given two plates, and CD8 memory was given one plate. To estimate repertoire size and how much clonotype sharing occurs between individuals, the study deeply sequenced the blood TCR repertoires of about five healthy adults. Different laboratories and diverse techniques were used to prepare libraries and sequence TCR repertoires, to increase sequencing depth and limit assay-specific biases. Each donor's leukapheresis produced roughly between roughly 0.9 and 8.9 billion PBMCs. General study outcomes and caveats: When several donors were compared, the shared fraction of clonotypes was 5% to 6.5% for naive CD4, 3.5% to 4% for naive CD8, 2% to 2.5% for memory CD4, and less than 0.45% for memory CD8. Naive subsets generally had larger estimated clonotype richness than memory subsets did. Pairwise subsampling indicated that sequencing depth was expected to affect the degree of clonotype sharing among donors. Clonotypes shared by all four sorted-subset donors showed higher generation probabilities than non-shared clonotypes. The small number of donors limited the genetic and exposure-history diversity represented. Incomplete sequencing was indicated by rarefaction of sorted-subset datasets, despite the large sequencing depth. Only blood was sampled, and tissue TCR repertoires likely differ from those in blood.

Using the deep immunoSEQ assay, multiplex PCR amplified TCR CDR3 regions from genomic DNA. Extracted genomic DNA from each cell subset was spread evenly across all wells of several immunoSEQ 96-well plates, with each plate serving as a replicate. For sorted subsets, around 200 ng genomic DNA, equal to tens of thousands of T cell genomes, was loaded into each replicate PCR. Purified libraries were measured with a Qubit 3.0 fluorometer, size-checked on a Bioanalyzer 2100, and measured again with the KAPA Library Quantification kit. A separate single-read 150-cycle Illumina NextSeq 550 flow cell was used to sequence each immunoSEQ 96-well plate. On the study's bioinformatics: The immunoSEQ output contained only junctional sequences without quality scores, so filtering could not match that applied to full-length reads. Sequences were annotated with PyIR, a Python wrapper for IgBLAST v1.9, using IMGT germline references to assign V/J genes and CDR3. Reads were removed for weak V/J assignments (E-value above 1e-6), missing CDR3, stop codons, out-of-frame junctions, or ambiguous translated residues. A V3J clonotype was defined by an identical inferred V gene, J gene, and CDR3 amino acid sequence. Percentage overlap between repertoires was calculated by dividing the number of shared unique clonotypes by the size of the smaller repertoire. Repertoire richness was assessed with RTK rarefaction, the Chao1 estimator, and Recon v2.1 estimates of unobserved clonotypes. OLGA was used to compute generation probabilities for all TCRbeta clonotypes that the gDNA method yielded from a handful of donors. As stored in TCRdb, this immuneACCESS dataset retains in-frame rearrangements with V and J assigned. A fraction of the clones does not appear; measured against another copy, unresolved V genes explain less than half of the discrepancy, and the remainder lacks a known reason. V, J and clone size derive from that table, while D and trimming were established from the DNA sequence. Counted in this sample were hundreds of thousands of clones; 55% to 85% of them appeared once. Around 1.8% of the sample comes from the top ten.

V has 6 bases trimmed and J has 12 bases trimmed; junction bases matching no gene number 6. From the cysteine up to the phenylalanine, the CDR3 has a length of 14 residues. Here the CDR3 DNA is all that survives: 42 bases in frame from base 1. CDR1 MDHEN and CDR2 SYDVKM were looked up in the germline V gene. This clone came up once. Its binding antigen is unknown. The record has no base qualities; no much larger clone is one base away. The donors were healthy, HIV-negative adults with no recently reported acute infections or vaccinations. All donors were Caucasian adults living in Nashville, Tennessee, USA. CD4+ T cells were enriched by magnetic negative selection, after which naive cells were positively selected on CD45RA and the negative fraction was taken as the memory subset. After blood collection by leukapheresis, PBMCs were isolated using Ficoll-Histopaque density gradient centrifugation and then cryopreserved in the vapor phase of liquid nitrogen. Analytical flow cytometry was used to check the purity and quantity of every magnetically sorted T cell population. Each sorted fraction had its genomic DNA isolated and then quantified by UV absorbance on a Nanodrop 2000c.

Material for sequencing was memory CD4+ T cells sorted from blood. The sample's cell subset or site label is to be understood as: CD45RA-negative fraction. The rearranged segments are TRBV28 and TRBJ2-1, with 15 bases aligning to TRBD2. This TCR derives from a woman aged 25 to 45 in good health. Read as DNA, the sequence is TGTGCCAGCAGACCCGGACTAGCGGGAGGGCGGCAGTTCTTC. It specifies CASRPGLAGGRQFF.